A single TCR beta chain is shown here with its context. The antigen remains undetermined. This sample was taken from a study of T cells in Graves' hyperthyroidism and ophthalmopathy. Study-wide points: In blood, most of the thyroid clonotypes expanded above 0.001 were also present.

Patients counted as stable if ophthalmopathy did not develop within 18 months. The PBMCs were sourced from fresh peripheral blood (around 9.3 ml). The CDR3 runs 15 residues. Germline assignment: CDR1 PRHDT and CDR2 FYEKMQ (reference sequence). Trimming cost V 5 bases and J 0 bases, with 13 bases left between them. The CDR3 regions of TCR beta were amplified from RNA transcripts. With the HTBI primer set, the TCR CDR3 went through a first round of RT-PCR. TCRdb reanalysed the multiplex PCR reads using MiXCR and keeps one entry per CDR3 protein. The sample carries a few hundred thousand distinct CDR3 sequences, about 20% recorded once.

The chain recombines TRBV13 with TRBJ2-5; D might be TRBD1 or TRBD2, each matching 5 bases. The clonotype comes from a man aged 18 to 35 with Graves' hyperthyroidism. The sequencing input was blood. CDR3 in amino acids: CASSAPGTYQETQYF. The CDR3 coding sequence is TGTGCCAGCAGCGCCCCCGGGACCTACCAAGAGACCCAGTACTTC.